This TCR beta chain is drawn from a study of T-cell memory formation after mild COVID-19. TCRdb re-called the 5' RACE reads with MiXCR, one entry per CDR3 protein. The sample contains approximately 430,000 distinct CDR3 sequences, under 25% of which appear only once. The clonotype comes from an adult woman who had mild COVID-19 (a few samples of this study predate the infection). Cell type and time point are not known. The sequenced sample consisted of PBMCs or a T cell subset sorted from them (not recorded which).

CDR3 region: CASSLELGVGYTF. The CDR3 nucleotides read TGTGCCAGCAGCTTAGAACTCGGGGTTGGCTACACCTTC. The gene calls are TRBV7-2 and TRBJ1-2; D is uncertain. This CDR3 spans 13 amino acids. The V gene lost 1 base and the J gene lost 7 bases, with 10 bases spanning the gap. CDR1 and CDR2 (germline): SGHTA, FQGNSA.